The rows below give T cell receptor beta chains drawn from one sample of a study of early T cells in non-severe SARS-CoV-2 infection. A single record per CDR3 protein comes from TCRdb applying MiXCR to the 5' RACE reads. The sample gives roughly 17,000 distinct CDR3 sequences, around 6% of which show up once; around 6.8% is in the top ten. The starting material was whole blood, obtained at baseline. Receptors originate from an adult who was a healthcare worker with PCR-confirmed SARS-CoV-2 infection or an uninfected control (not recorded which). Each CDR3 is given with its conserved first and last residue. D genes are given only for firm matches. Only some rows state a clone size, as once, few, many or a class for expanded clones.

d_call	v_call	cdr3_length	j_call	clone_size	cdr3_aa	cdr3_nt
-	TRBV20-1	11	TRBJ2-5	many	CSARGPSTQYF	TGCAGTGCTAGAGGCCCGTCGACCCAGTACTTC
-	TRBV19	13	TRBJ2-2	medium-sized	CASSPGEAGELFF	TGTGCCAGTAGCCCCGGGGAGGCCGGGGAGCTGTTTTTT
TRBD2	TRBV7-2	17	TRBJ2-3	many	CASSAGRASGLTDTQYF	TGTGCCAGCAGCGCCGGGAGGGCTAGCGGTCTCACAGATACGCAGTATTTT
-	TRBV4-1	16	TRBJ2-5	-	CASSQGLGHLQETQYF	TGCGCCAGCAGCCAAGGATTGGGCCACCTCCAAGAGACCCAGTACTTC
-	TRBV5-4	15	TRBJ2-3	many	CASSIDSRSTDTQYF	TGTGCCAGCAGCATCGACAGTCGTTCCACAGATACGCAGTATTTT
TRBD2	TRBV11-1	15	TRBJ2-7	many	CASSAGLAGAYEQYF	TGTGCCAGCAGCGCCGGACTAGCGGGGGCCTACGAGCAGTACTTC
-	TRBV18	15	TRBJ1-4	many	CASSLTIATNEKLFF	TGTGCCAGCTCACTAACGATTGCAACTAATGAAAAACTGTTTTTT
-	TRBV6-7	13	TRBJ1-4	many	CASDTPVLEKLFF	TGTGCCAGCGACACACCGGTATTGGAAAAACTGTTTTTT
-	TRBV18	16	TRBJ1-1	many	CASSPLQGLDNTEAFF	TGTGCCAGCTCACCTCTCCAGGGGCTAGACAACACTGAAGCTTTCTTT
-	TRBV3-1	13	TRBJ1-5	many	CASSRDSNQPQHF	TGTGCCAGCAGCAGGGATAGCAATCAGCCCCAGCATTTT
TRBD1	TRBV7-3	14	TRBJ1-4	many	CASSPGQGNEKLFF	TGTGCCAGCAGCCCGGGACAGGGGAATGAAAAACTGTTTTTT
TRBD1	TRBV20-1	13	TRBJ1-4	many	CSASKTGNEKLFF	TGCAGTGCTTCTAAGACAGGGAATGAAAAACTGTTTTTT
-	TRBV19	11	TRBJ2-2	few	CASSISGELFF	TGTGCCAGTAGTATCTCCGGGGAGCTGTTTTTT
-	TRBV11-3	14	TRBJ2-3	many	CASSPGQSTDTQYF	TGTGCCAGCAGCCCCGGACAGTCCACAGATACGCAGTATTTT
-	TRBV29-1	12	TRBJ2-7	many	CSVGRDSYEQYF	TGCAGCGTTGGTAGGGATTCCTACGAGCAGTACTTC
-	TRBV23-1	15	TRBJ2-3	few	CASQMPRQDKDTQYF	TGCGCCAGCCAGATGCCCCGACAGGATAAAGATACGCAGTATTTT
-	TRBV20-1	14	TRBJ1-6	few	CSASLEGRNSPLHF	TGCAGTGCTAGCCTGGAGGGACGTAATTCACCCCTCCACTTT
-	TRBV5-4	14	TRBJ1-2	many	CASSLIGQTYGYTF	TGTGCCAGCAGCTTGATCGGACAAACCTATGGCTACACCTTC
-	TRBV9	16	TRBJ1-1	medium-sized	CASSVDLPGAGTEAFF	TGTGCCAGCAGCGTAGATCTTCCAGGGGCGGGCACTGAAGCTTTCTTT
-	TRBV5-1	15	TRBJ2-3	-	CASSFFSLVGDTQYF	TGCGCCAGCAGCTTCTTTTCTCTAGTTGGAGATACGCAGTATTTT
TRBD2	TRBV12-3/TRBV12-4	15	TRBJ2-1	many	CASSGSGGSYNEQFF	TGTGCCAGCAGTGGAAGCGGGGGCTCCTACAATGAGCAGTTCTTC
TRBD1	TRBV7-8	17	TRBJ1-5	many	CASSLPAGTGRDQPQHF	TGTGCCAGCAGCTTACCCGCGGGGACAGGCCGGGATCAGCCCCAGCATTTT
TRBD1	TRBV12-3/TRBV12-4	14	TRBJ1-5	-	CASSAGGRNQPQHF	TGTGCCAGCAGCGCAGGGGGTCGCAATCAGCCCCAGCATTTT
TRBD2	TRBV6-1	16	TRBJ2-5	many	CASSELAGGPQETQYF	TGTGCCAGCAGTGAATTGGCGGGGGGGCCACAAGAGACCCAGTACTTC
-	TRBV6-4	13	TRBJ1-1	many	CASSTGTGTEAFF	TGTGCCAGCAGTACAGGGACGGGAACTGAAGCTTTCTTT
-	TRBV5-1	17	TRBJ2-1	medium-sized	CASSLEAGRAPNNEQFF	TGCGCCAGCAGCTTGGAGGCAGGGCGGGCCCCAAACAATGAGCAGTTCTTC
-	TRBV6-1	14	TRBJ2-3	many	CASSGDSLTDTQYF	TGTGCCAGCAGTGGGGATTCCCTCACAGATACGCAGTATTTT
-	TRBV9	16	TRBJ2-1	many	CASTKTYRVSYNEQFF	TGTGCCAGCACAAAAACATACAGGGTGTCCTACAATGAGCAGTTCTTC
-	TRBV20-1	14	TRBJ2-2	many	CSATAGRDTGELFF	TGCAGTGCTACCGCGGGACGGGACACCGGGGAGCTGTTTTTT
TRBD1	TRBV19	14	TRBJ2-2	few	CASLGTGWAGELFF	TGTGCCAGCCTTGGGACAGGGTGGGCCGGGGAGCTGTTTTTT
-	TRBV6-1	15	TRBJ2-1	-	CASSEDRSSYNEQFF	TGTGCCAGCAGTGAAGACAGAAGCTCCTACAATGAGCAGTTCTTC